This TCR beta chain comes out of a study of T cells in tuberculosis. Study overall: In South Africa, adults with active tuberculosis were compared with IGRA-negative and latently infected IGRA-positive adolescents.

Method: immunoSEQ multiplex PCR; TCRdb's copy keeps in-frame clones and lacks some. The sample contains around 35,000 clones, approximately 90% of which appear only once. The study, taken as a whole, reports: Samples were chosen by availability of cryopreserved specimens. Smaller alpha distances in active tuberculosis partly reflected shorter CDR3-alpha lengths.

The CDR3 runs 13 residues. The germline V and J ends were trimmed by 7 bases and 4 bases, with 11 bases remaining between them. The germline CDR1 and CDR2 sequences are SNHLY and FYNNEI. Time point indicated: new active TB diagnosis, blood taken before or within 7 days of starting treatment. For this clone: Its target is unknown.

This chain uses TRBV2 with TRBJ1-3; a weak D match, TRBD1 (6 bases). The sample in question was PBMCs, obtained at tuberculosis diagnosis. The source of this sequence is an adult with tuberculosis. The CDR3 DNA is TGTGCCAGCACCACGGACAGCGGAAACACCATATATTTT. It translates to CASTTDSGNTIYF.